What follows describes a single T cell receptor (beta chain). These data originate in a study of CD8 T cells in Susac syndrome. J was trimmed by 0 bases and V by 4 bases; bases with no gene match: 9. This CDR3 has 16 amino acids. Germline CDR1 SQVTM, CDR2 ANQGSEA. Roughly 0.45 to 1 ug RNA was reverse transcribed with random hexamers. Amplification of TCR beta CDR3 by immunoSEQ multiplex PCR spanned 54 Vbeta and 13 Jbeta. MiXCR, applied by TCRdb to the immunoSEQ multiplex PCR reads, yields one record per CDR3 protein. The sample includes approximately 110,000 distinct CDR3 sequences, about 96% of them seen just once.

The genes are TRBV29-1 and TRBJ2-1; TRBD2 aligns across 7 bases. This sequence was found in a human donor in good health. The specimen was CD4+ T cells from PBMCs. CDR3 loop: CSVGYRGVGSYNEQFF. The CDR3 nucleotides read TGCAGCGTTGGGTACCGGGGGGTAGGCTCCTACAATGAGCAGTTCTTC.